The 27 T cell receptor beta chains below all came from one sample that was sequenced in a study of blood T cell repertoires in COVID-19. Clones were read by immunoSEQ multiplex PCR, and TCRdb kept only the in-frame ones, dropping some. The sample shows 150,000 to 200,000 clones, 70% to 80% of them seen only once. The sequenced material came from PBMCs or T cells enriched from blood (not recorded which). These receptors all stem from a woman aged 45 to 65 who had recovered from COVID-19.

This chain joins TRBV28 and TRBJ2-7, with D perhaps matching TRBD2 (6 bases). V was cut by 7 bases and J by 2 bases, with 21 bases left in between. Germline lookup yields CDR1 MDHEN and CDR2 SYDVKM. The CDR3 is made up of 16 amino acids. CDR3 in DNA: TGTGCCAGCACCTCCCCGGCGGGGATTCTTACCTACGAGCAGTACTTC. Residues: CASTSPAGILTYEQYF.

The chain uses TRBV11-2 and TRBJ1-1; the D gene is possibly TRBD1 (5 bases). The CDR3 consists of 14 residues. The germline V gene encodes CDR1 SGHAT and CDR2 FQNNGV. V lost 3 bases and J lost 1, with 9 bases in between. The CDR3, as DNA: TGTGCCAGCAGCTTCGCCGGACAGAACACTGAAGCTTTCTTT. Translation: CASSFAGQNTEAFF.

CDR3 nucleotide sequence: TGTGCCAGCAGCTTGGGACAGGGTAGTGATGGCTACACCTTC. This codes for CASSLGQGSDGYTF. The V and J genes are TRBV5-4 and TRBJ1-2, with 7 bases matching TRBD1. Germline CDR1 and CDR2: SGHNT and YYREEE (reference sequence). V was pared by 0 bases and J by 6 bases, with 5 bases of the junction left unmatched. The length of the CDR3 is 14 residues.

The chain is built from TRBV5-3 and TRBJ1-2; TRBD1 matches at 7 bases. TRBV5-3 is an ORF; its function is uncertain. The CDR3 spans 17 residues. V gave up 4 bases and J gave up 4 bases; unmatched junction bases: 16. In DNA form, the CDR3 reads TGTGCCAGAAGCCCGCTCTCCGGTAGGGGGCGCGGCTATGGCTACACCTTC. Its protein product is CARSPLSGRGRGYGYTF.

This chain links TRBV10-3 with TRBJ2-5; 7 bases are a match to TRBD2. Unmatched junction bases numbered 8, after V lost 2 bases and J lost 2 bases. There are 16 residues in the CDR3. Germline CDR1 ENHRY, CDR2 SYGVKD. DNA for the CDR3: TGTGCCATCAGTGAGGGGGAGGGAGCTCCACAAGAGACCCAGTACTTC. Protein sequence: CAISEGEGAPQETQYF.

The table lists this clone with a count of one. V gene TRBV4-3 combines with J gene TRBJ2-4, with D perhaps matching TRBD2 (5 bases). The V gene's germline CDR1 is LGHNA and CDR2 YSLEER. This CDR3 spans 14 amino acids. Trimming took 0 bases from V and 14 from J, leaving 17 bases between them. The CDR3 DNA reads TGCGCCAGCAGCCAAGACGCGAGAGCGGTGGGCAAGTACTTC. Its translation: CASSQDARAVGKYF.

V is TRBV12-5 and J is TRBJ2-7; maybe TRBD2 (6 bases). The V gene's germline CDR1 is LGHNT and CDR2 FRNRAP. The CDR3 is 14 residues long. The V gene lost 2 bases and the J gene lost 4 bases, with 12 bases spanning the gap. The CDR3 DNA sequence: TGTGCTAGTGGTTTGTACCGGCGGGATTACGAGCAGTACTTC. Translating it yields CASGLYRRDYEQYF.

The chain is built from TRBV5-1 and TRBJ1-1, with TRBD1 matching over 8 bases. The CDR3 totals 14 residues. Germline-derived CDR1 and CDR2 are SGHRS and YFSETQ. J was trimmed by 0 bases and V by 6 bases; bases with no gene match: 4. CDR3 coding DNA: TGCGCCAGCACCCCAGGGGGCATGAACACTGAAGCTTTCTTT. Its translation: CASTPGGMNTEAFF.

The J gene is TRBJ1-1, the V gene TRBV9; 12 bases are shared with TRBD1. Germline CDR1 and CDR2: SGDLS and YYNGEE. Losses at the gene ends were 0 bases for V and 4 bases for J; bases not matched to a gene: 10. There are 18 residues in the CDR3. CDR3 sequence reads: CASSVAGTGGAGLTEAFF. The CDR3 nucleotides read TGTGCCAGCAGCGTAGCTGGGACAGGGGGCGCAGGCCTCACTGAAGCTTTCTTT. Full variable domain (remainder filled in from reference TRBV9 and TRBJ1-1): DSGVTQTPKHLITATGQRVTLRCSPRSGDLSVYWYQQSLDQGLQFLIQYYNGEERAKGNILERFSAQQFPDLHSELNLSSLELGDSALYFCASSVAGTGGAGLTEAFFGQGTRLTVV.

This chain connects TRBV28 to TRBJ2-3; no definite D call. V lost 5 bases and J lost 4, with 7 bases in between. The germline gives CDR1 MDHEN, CDR2 SYDVKM. This CDR3 comprises 12 residues. CDR3 sequence: CASSRFSDTQYF. Written as DNA, the CDR3 is TGTGCCAGCAGTCGTTTCTCAGATACGCAGTATTTT.

V and J are TRBV28 and TRBJ1-1; D remains unclear. This CDR3 has 15 amino acids. Germline V gene data show CDR1 as MDHEN and CDR2 as SYDVKM. V gave up 2 bases and J gave up 4 bases, with 14 bases separating them. CDR3 region: CASSLPGSGGTEAFF. CDR3 sequence (DNA): TGTGCCAGCAGTTTACCAGGTAGTGGAGGCACTGAAGCTTTCTTT.

This chain joins TRBV6-2 or TRBV6-3 and TRBJ1-2; 7 bases line up with TRBD1. V was clipped by 5 bases and J by 3 bases; unmatched bases: 6. The CDR3 totals 14 residues. Germline lookup yields CDR1 MNHEY and CDR2 SVGEGT. CDR3 nucleotides: TGTGCCAGCAGTCCCGGGCAGGGGGACTATGGCTACACCTTC. Translation: CASSPGQGDYGYTF.

This chain joins TRBV5-1 and TRBJ2-2; the D is unclear. Between the trimmed V and J ends, which lost 0 bases and 5 bases, there was a span of 8 bases. Looked up from germline, CDR1 is SGHRS and CDR2 is YFSETQ. This CDR3 is 14 amino acids long. The CDR3 loop reads CASSLVDTTGELFF. DNA for the CDR3: TGCGCCAGCAGCTTGGTTGATACTACCGGGGAGCTGTTTTTT.

The V gene is TRBV4-1, the J gene TRBJ1-5; no firm D call. Germline-derived CDR1 and CDR2 are MGHRA and YSYEKL. This CDR3 is 14 amino acids long. V lost 1 base and J lost 2, with 6 bases in between. Here the CDR3 DNA reads TGCGCCAGCAGCCAAGGTCGTGGCAATCAGCCCCAGCATTTT. Translating it yields CASSQGRGNQPQHF.

A single count supports this clone. This sequence joins TRBV7-2 and TRBJ1-1; D is unclear. Germline V gives CDR1 SGHTA, CDR2 FQGNSA. The CDR3 has 15 residues. Trimming took 2 bases from V and 0 from J, leaving 10 bases between them. CDR3 region: CASSLRGVLNTEAFF. CDR3 nucleotides: TGTGCCAGCAGCTTACGCGGGGTCCTGAACACTGAAGCTTTCTTT.

V and J are TRBV20-1 and TRBJ2-7, with 10 bases aligning to TRBD2. This CDR3 is 17 amino acids long. J gave up 5 bases and V 3 bases, and 16 bases lay outside the gene matches. Germline assignment: CDR1 DFQATT and CDR2 SNEGSKA (reference sequence). CDR3 region: CSASLAYVLAGSNEQYF. CDR3 nucleotide sequence: TGCAGTGCTAGTTTGGCGTACGTACTAGCGGGATCCAACGAGCAGTACTTC.

The V call is TRBV29-1, the J call TRBJ1-1, with D possibly TRBD1 on 6 matching bases. Germline V gene sequence: CDR1 SQVTM, CDR2 ANQGSEA. This CDR3 is built from 15 residues. Trimming took off 4 bases at V and 1 base at J, with 16 bases between the two ends. For the CDR3, the DNA is TGCAGCGTTGGTGGGGGGGCGAACGCGAACACTGAAGCTTTCTTT. This sequence encodes CSVGGGANANTEAFF.

This clone is a singleton in its sample. This chain connects TRBV19 to TRBJ2-7, with TRBD1 matching over 8 bases. V lost 4 bases, J lost 5 bases, and 7 bases stayed unmatched. Germline V gene lookup returns CDR1 LNHDA and CDR2 SQIVND (reference sequence). The CDR3 length is 14 residues. CDR3 DNA sequence: TGTGCCAGTAGTACAGGACAGGGAGGCCACGAGCAGTACTTC. The encoded protein is CASSTGQGGHEQYF.

This clone was picked up one time. The chain combines TRBV27 with TRBJ2-3, with TRBD2 identical over 8 bases. After removal of 3 bases from V and 2 bases from J, the junction contained 10 bases not matched to a gene. The V gene's germline CDR1 is MNHEY and CDR2 SMNVEV (reference sequence). The CDR3 has 17 amino acids. Written as DNA, the CDR3 is TGTGCCAGCAGTTTGGGATCCCCTAGCGGGTCCACAGATACGCAGTATTTT. As protein: CASSLGSPSGSTDTQYF.

This clone was counted ten times or more. This chain connects TRBV7-2 to TRBJ1-3; D perhaps matches TRBD1 (6 bases). V lost 5 bases and J 0 bases, leaving 8 bases between the germline ends. The CDR3 is 14 amino acids. The germline gives CDR1 SGHTA, CDR2 FQGNSA. The CDR3 loop is CASSLQGSGNTIYF. The CDR3 nucleotides are TGTGCCAGCAGCCTACAGGGCTCTGGAAACACCATATATTTT.

The chain links TRBV19 to TRBJ1-1; D not certain. The germline V gene has CDR1 LNHDA and CDR2 SQIVND (reference sequence). Between the trimmed V and J ends, which lost 0 bases and 0 bases, there was a span of 5 bases. The length of the CDR3 is 14 residues. The CDR3 loop reads CASSIELMNTEAFF. The CDR3 bases are TGTGCCAGTAGTATAGAACTGATGAACACTGAAGCTTTCTTT.

The chain has TRBV27 and TRBJ1-1; D might be TRBD1 (6 bases). Trimming cost V 6 bases and J 1 base, with 12 bases left between them. Per germline, CDR1 MNHEY and CDR2 SMNVEV (reference sequence). CDR3 length: 14 amino acids. The CDR3 is CASSLQQGNTEAFF. The DNA of the CDR3 is TGTGCCAGCAGCCTCCAACAGGGGAACACTGAAGCTTTCTTT.

This clone has more than one count but fewer than ten. V usage is TRBV10-3 and J usage is TRBJ2-7, with TRBD1 matching 7 bases. V lost 2 bases, J lost 2 bases, and 6 bases stayed unmatched. This CDR3 has 15 residues. CDR1 is ENHRY and CDR2 is SYGVKD in the germline V gene. For the CDR3, the DNA is TGTGCCATCAGTGAGCTACAGGGGTTCCCCTACGAGCAGTACTTC. Its translation is CAISELQGFPYEQYF.

This clone was found a few times. V gene TRBV29-1 combines with J gene TRBJ1-2, with 7 bases that match TRBD1. The CDR3 is 13 amino acids. Germline CDR1 is SQVTM and CDR2 is ANQGSEA. The trim removed 5 bases at V and 8 bases at J, leaving 11 bases unmatched. This CDR3 reads CSVIRTGFTGYTF. CDR3 bases: TGCAGCGTTATCCGGACAGGATTCACGGGCTACACCTTC.

The chain is built from TRBV3-1 (or the pseudogene TRBV3-2) and TRBJ2-1, with TRBD2 as a possible D gene (6 bases). CDR1 LGHDT and CDR2 YNNKEL come from the germline V gene (reference sequence). The CDR3 length is 15 residues. Deletions cut 2 bases from V and 5 bases from J, with 13 bases between. The CDR3 DNA sequence: TGTGCCAGCAGCCAAAGCGGGTTTGCCCACAATGAGCAGTTCTTC. This translates into CASSQSGFAHNEQFF.

The rearrangement links TRBV5-4 to TRBJ2-7; maybe TRBD1 (5 bases). There are 15 residues in the CDR3. Trimming took 0 bases from V and 5 from J, leaving 15 bases between them. From germline, CDR1 is SGHNT and CDR2 YYREEE (reference sequence). CDR3 in DNA: TGTGCCAGCAGCTTGGCCGGGCAGGGTATGCACGAGCAGTACTTC. Its translation: CASSLAGQGMHEQYF.

The chain links TRBV5-1 to TRBJ2-3; 7 nucleotides agree with TRBD2. The CDR3 runs to 18 residues. The germline CDR1 and CDR2 sequences are SGHRS and YFSETQ. V was clipped by 4 bases and J by 2 bases; unmatched bases: 16. The CDR3 loop reads CASSPGVGGRKDTDTQYF. DNA for the CDR3: TGCGCCAGCAGCCCCGGAGTGGGCGGGAGAAAGGACACAGATACGCAGTATTTT.